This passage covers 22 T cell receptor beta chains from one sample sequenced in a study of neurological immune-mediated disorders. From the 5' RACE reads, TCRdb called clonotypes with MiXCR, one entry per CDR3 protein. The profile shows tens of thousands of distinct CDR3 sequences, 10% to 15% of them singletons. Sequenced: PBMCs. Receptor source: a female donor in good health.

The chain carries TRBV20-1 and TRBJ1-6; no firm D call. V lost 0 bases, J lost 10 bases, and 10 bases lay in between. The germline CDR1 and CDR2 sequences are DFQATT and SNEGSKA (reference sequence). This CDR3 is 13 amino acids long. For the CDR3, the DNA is TGCAGTGCTAGAGAGGTGTCGGGGTCACCCCTCCACTTT. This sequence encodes CSAREVSGSPLHF.

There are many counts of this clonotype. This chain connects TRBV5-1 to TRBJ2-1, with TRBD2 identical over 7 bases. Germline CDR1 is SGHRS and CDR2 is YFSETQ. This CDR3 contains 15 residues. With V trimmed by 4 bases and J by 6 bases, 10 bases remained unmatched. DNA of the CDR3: TGCGCCAGCAGCCCGGGCGCGGGAGCCTTCAATGAGCAGTTCTTC. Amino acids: CASSPGAGAFNEQFF.

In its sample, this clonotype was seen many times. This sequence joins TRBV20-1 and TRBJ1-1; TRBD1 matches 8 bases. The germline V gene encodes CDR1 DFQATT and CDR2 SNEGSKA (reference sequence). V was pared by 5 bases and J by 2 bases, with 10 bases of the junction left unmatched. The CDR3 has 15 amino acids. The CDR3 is CSACAGTGGNTEAFF. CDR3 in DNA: TGCAGTGCTTGTGCCGGGACAGGCGGTAACACTGAAGCTTTCTTT.

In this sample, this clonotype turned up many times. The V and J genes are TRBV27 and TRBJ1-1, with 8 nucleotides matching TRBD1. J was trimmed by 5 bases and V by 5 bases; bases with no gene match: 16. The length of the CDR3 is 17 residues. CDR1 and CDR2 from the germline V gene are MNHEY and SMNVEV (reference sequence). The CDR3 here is CASSPGYRTGRGTEAFF. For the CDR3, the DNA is TGTGCCAGCAGTCCCGGGTATCGGACAGGGAGAGGAACTGAAGCTTTCTTT.

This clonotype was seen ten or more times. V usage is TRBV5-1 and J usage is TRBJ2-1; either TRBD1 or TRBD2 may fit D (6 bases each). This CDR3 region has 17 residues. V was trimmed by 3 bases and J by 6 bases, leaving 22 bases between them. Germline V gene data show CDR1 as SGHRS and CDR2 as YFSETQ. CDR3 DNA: TGCGCCAGCAGCTCCCGGGGGCGGGTTAAGTCCCCCAATGAGCAGTTCTTC. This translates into CASSSRGRVKSPNEQFF.

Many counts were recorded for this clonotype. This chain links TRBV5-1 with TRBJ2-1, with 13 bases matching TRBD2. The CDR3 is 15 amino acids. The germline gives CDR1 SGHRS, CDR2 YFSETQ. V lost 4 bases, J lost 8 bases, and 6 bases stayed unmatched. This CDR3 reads CASSIRTSGSDEQFF. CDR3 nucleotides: TGCGCCAGCAGCATACGGACTAGCGGGAGCGATGAGCAGTTCTTC.

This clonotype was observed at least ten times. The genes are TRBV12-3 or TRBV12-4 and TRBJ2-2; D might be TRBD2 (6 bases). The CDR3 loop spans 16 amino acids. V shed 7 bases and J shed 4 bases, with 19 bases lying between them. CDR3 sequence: CASTSFSGSSTGELFF. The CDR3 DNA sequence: TGTGCCAGCACCTCATTTAGCGGTAGCAGCACCGGGGAGCTGTTTTTT.

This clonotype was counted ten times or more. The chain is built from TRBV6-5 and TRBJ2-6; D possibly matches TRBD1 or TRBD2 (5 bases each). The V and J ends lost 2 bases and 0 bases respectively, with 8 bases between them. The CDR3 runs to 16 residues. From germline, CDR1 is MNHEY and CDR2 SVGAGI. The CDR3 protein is CASSYPGTSGANVLTF. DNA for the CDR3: TGTGCCAGCAGTTACCCAGGGACCTCTGGGGCCAACGTCCTGACTTTC.

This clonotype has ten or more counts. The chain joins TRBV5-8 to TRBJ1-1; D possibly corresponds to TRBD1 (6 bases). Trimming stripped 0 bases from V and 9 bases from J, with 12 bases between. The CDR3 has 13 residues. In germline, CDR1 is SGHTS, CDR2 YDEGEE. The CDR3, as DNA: TGTGCCAGCAGCTTGGCGGGACATCCCAAAGCTTTCTTT. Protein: CASSLAGHPKAFF.

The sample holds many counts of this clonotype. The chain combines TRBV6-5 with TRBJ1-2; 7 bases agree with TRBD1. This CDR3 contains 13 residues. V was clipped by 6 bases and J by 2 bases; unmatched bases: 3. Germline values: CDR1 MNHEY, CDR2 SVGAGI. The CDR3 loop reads CASSPQGNYGYTF. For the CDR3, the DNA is TGTGCCAGCAGCCCACAGGGGAACTATGGCTACACCTTC.

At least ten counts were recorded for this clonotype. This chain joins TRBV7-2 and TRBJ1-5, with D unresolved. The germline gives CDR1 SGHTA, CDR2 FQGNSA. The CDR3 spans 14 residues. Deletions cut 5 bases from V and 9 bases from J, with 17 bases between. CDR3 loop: CASSPGTGPAPQHF. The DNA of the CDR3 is TGTGCCAGCAGCCCAGGAACCGGCCCGGCGCCCCAGCATTTT.

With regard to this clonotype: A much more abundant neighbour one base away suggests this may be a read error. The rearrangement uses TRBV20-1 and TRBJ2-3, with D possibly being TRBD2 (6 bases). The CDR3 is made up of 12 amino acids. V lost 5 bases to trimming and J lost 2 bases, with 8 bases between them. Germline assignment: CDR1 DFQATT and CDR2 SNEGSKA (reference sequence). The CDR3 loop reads CSAGGDTDTQYF. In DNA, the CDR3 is TGCAGTGCTGGCGGGGACACAGATACGCAGTATTTT.

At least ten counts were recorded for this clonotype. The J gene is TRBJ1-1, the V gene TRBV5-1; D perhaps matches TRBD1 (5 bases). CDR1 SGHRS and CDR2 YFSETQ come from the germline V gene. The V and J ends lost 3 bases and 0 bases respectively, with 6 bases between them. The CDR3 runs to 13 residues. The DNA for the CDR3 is TGCGCCAGCAGCTGGGACTTGAACACTGAAGCTTTCTTT. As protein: CASSWDLNTEAFF.

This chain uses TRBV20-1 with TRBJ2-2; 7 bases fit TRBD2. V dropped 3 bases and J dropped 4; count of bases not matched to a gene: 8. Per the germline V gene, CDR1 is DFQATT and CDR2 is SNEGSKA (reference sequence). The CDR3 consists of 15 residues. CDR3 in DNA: TGCAGTGCTAGTGCGGGGGAGATTGGCACCGGGGAGCTGTTTTTT. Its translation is CSASAGEIGTGELFF.

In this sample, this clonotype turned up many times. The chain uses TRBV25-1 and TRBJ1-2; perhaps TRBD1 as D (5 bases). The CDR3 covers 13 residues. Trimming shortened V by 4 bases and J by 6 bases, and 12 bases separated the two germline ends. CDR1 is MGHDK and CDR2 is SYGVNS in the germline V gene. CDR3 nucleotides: TGTGCCAGCAGTGTCGGGACGGCTAATGGCTACACCTTC. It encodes CASSVGTANGYTF.

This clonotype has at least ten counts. This CDR3 reads CSASSIRGEQYF. In DNA, the CDR3 is TGCAGTGCTAGTTCTATCCGGGGCGAGCAGTACTTC. This rearrangement joins TRBV20-1 to TRBJ2-7; tentatively, D is TRBD2 (5 bases). CDR3 length: 12 amino acids. V lost 3 bases, J lost 6 bases, and 12 bases lay in between. In germline, CDR1 is DFQATT, CDR2 SNEGSKA (reference sequence).

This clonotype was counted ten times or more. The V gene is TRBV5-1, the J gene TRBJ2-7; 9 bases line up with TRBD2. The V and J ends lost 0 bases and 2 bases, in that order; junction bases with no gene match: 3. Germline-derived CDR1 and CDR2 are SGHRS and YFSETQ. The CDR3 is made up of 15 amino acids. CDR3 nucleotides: TGCGCCAGCAGCTTGGCTAGCGGGAACACCTACGAGCAGTACTTC. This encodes CASSLASGNTYEQYF.

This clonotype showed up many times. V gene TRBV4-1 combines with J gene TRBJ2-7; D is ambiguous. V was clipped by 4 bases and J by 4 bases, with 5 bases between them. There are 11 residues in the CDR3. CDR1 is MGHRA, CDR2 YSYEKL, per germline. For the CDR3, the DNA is TGCGCCAGCAGCCCAGGATACGAGCAGTACTTC. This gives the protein CASSPGYEQYF.

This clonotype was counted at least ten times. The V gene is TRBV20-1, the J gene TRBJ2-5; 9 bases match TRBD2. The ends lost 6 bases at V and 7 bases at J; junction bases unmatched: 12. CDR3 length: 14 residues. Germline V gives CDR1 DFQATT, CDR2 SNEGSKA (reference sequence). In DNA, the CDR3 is TGCAGTGCCCAACCCGGCGCGGGGGGGGGGACCCAGTACTTC. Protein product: CSAQPGAGGGTQYF.

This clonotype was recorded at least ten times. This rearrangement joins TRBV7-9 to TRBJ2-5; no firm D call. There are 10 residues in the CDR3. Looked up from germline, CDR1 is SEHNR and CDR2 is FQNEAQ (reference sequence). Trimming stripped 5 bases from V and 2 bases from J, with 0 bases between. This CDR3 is CASSQETQYF. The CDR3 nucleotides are TGTGCCAGCAGCCAAGAGACCCAGTACTTC.

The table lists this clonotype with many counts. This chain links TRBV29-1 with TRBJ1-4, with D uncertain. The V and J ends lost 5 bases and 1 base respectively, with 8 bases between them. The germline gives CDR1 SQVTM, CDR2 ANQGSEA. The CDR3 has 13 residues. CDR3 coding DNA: TGCAGCGTTCCCCCCGAAACTAATGAAAAACTGTTTTTT. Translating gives CSVPPETNEKLFF.

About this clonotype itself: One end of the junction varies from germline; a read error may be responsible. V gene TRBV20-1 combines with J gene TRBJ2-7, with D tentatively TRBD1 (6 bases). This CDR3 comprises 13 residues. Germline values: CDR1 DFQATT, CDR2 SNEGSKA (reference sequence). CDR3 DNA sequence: TGCAGTGCTAGGGGGGACACCCAAAGAGAGCAGTGTTTC. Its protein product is CSARGDTQREQCF.